This paragraph reports one T cell receptor (beta chain). Isolating CD4+ and CD8+ cells involved positive magnetic bead selection on an AutoMACS. Their purity was then checked by flow cytometry. The CDR3 loop spans 17 amino acids. Trimming left V 2 bases short and J 9 bases short, with 21 bases between. CDR1 and CDR2 from the germline V gene are SGDLS and YYNGEE. The data derive from a study of somatic mutations in cytotoxic T cells in rheumatoid arthritis. In the original analysis: Published virus-specific TCRB sequences were rarely matched by patient CD8+ clones larger than 1%. Produced via immunoSEQ multiplex PCR; TCRdb's table is partial and in-frame only. Clonal size and the V and J genes are those of that table, whereas D and trimming came from the DNA. The top ten hold 28% of the sample, which has approximately 19,000 clones, 60% to 85% seen once.

The rearrangement joins TRBV9 to TRBJ1-6; D gene unclear. This receptor was identified in an adult with rheumatoid arthritis. Sequenced: CD8+ T cells sorted from blood. The CDR3: CASSVDEEAQLGSPLHF. CDR3 nucleotide sequence: TGTGCCAGCAGCGTTGACGAAGAAGCCCAATTGGGTTCACCCCTCCACTTT.